Below are 20 T cell receptor beta chains sequenced from a single sample in a study of tumor and adjacent non-tumor tissue in lung cancer. RNA was extracted from bulk tissue without any cell sorting. Three rounds of nested PCR, following a modified ARM-PCR protocol, produced the TCRbeta library. TCRdb itself ran the multiplex PCR reads through MiXCR, one entry per CDR3 protein. Of about 75,000 distinct CDR3 sequences listed, roughly 80% are singletons. Specimen: lung tumor tissue. These TCRs come from a woman aged 45-65 years with non-small cell lung cancer.

Of note for this clonotype: The junction differs from germline at one of its ends, possibly a read error. The chain recombines TRBV20-1 with TRBJ2-6; TRBD2 aligns across 7 bases. There are 14 residues in the CDR3. Germline CDR1 DFQATT, CDR2 SNEGSKA (reference sequence). The CDR3 nucleotides are TGCAGTGCTGGGTCGGGGGGTGAGGCCAACGTCCTGATTTTC. Its protein product is CSAGSGGEANVLIF.

Concerning this clonotype: An end of the junction differs from the germline gene, which may be a read error. This rearrangement joins TRBV11-2 to TRBJ2-1, with unresolved D. The CDR3 totals 13 residues. CDR1 SGHAT and CDR2 FQNNGV come from the germline V gene. CDR3 bases: TGTGTCAGCAACTTAGAAAACAACAATGAGCAGTTCTTC. Its translation is CVSNLENNNEQFF.

The V and J genes are TRBV6-1 and TRBJ2-6; D is possibly TRBD2 (6 bases). Germline V gene data show CDR1 as MNHNS and CDR2 as SASEGT. V was cut by 9 bases and J by 4 bases, with 16 bases left in between. CDR3 size: 15 residues. CDR3 sequence reads: CASERSGSGANVLTF. The CDR3 nucleotides are TGTGCCAGTGAACGGTCCGGGAGCGGGGCCAACGTCCTGACTTTC.

Comments on this clonotype: One end of the junction varies from germline; a read error may be responsible. The chain combines TRBV4-1 with TRBJ2-7; possibly TRBD1 for D (5 bases). The CDR3 loop spans 13 amino acids. Germline CDR1 is MGHRA and CDR2 is YSYEKL. CDR3 protein: CASSQESRDDQYF. The CDR3 DNA sequence: TGTGCCAGCAGCCAAGAGTCCAGGGATGATCAGTACTTC.

As concerns this clonotype: A much larger clone lies one base from this, so it may be a read error. The V and J genes are TRBV20-1 and TRBJ2-2; D uncertain. The V end was cut by 7 bases, the J end by 0 bases, with 9 bases between. Germline CDR1 is DFQATT and CDR2 is SNEGSKA (reference sequence). CDR3 length equals 13 residues. CDR3 nucleotide sequence: TGCAGTGTTGTGCATCCGAACACCGGGGAGCTGTTTTTT. As protein: CSVVHPNTGELFF.

This clonotype was found once. Its ends do not fully match the called genes, so a read error is possible. The gene calls are TRBV28 and TRBJ2-7; 7 positions match TRBD2. The CDR3 length is 13 residues. The germline V gene encodes CDR1 MDHEN and CDR2 SYDVKM. This chain's CDR3 is CASSYELASKQCF. CDR3 bases: TGTGCCAGCAGTTACGAACTAGCGAGCAAGCAGTGCTTC.

As for this clonotype: The junction and the germline gene differ at one end; a read error may be behind it. The rearrangement links TRBV20-1 to TRBJ1-5; D is unclear. Germline CDR1 DFQATT, CDR2 SNEGSKA (reference sequence). The CDR3 consists of 13 residues. The CDR3 spells CSAGKGGDHPQHF. CDR3 bases: TGCAGTGCTGGCAAGGGCGGGGATCACCCCCAGCATTTT.

This clonotype was seen at least ten times. The chain combines TRBV6-1 with TRBJ2-7, with D uncertain. Germline V gene sequence: CDR1 MNHNS, CDR2 SASEGT. Trimming stripped 1 base from V and 0 bases from J, with 7 bases between. This CDR3 region has 14 residues. The CDR3 reads CASSEEPRSYEQYF. The CDR3 nucleotides read TGTGCCAGCAGTGAAGAACCCCGCTCCTACGAGCAGTACTTC.

About this clonotype: A read error may be the cause here, since a much bigger clone is one base away. The rearrangement joins TRBV5-1 to TRBJ2-1; 10 bases agree with TRBD2. The V gene's germline CDR1 is SGHRS and CDR2 YFSETQ. CDR3 length equals 15 residues. This CDR3 reads CDSSFLSGRPNEQFF. CDR3 coding DNA: TGCGACAGCAGCTTCCTTAGCGGGAGGCCCAATGAGCAGTTCTTC. The full variable domain, completed using reference TRBV5-1 and TRBJ2-1, is KAGVTQTPRYLIKTRGQQVTLSCSPISGHRSVSWYQQTPGQGLQFLFEYFSETQRNKGNFPGRFSGRQFSNSRSEMNVSTLELGDSALYLCDSSFLSGRPNEQFFGPGTRLTVL.

Concerning this clonotype: At one end, the junction sequence differs from germline, possibly due to a read error. V usage is TRBV20-1 and J usage is TRBJ2-1; D might be TRBD2 (5 bases). Germline V gene data show CDR1 as DFQATT and CDR2 as SNEGSKA (reference sequence). The CDR3 has 15 residues. The CDR3 region is CSAVPPSYSYNEQSF. The DNA for the CDR3 is TGCAGTGCCGTCCCCCCTAGCTACTCCTACAATGAGCAGTCCTTC.

This clonotype was counted a few times. The V gene is TRBV29-1, the J gene TRBJ1-2; weak D call: TRBD1 (5 bases). The germline V gene has CDR1 SQVTM and CDR2 ANQGSEA. The CDR3 spans 11 residues. As DNA, the CDR3 is TGCAGTGATGTAGCGGGACATGGCTACACCTTC. Encoded protein: CSDVAGHGYTF.

The chain couples TRBV11-2 to TRBJ2-1; D unresolved. Trimming stripped 3 bases from V and 7 bases from J, with 13 bases between. The CDR3 length is 14 residues. Germline V gene sequence: CDR1 SGHAT, CDR2 FQNNGV. CDR3 DNA sequence: TGTGCCAGCAGCTTTGGCATTGTCGATAATGAGCAGTTCTTC. Encoded protein: CASSFGIVDNEQFF.

This clonotype was recorded a few times. A much larger clone sits a single nucleotide away, making a read error possible. The rearrangement joins TRBV5-5 to TRBJ2-1, with D unclear. Germline assignment: CDR1 SGHKS and CDR2 YYEKEE (reference sequence). The CDR3 loop spans 11 amino acids. The CDR3 is CASILESLEFF. In nucleotides, the CDR3 is TGTGCCAGCATCTTGGAGTCGTTGGAGTTCTTC. The full variable domain, in which reference TRBV5-5 and TRBJ2-1 provide the parts outside the CDR3, is DAGVTQSPTHLIKTRGQQVTLRCSPISGHKSVSWYQQVLGQGPQFIFQYYEKEERGRGNFPDRFSARQFPNYSSELNVNALLLGDSALYLCASILESLEFFGPGTRLTVL.

The table lists this clonotype with a few counts. The chain is built from TRBV28 and TRBJ2-3, with 7 bases that match TRBD2. Trimming at V came to 6 bases and at J to 2 bases, leaving 20 bases not matched to a gene. In germline, CDR1 is MDHEN, CDR2 SYDVKM. The CDR3 spans 19 residues. CDR3 in DNA: TGTGCCAGCAGGCTACACTTAGGGGCGGGGGAGCCTAACACAGATACGCAGTATTTT. It yields the protein CASRLHLGAGEPNTDTQYF.

To note about this clonotype: The junction and the germline gene differ at one end; a read error may be behind it. The V call is TRBV6-2 or TRBV6-3, the J call TRBJ2-3; a weak D match, TRBD1 (5 bases). This CDR3 has 14 amino acids. Germline-derived CDR1 and CDR2 are MNHEY and SVGEGT. The CDR3 nucleotides read TGTGCCAGCAGCATGGACAATGAAACGGATACGCGGTATTTT. Amino acid sequence: CASSMDNETDTRYF.

A word on this clonotype: The junction does not match germline at one end; this may be a read error. The rearrangement joins TRBV29-1 to TRBJ1-5, with a possible D match to TRBD1 (5 bases). Germline-derived CDR1 and CDR2 are SQVTM and ANQGSEA. The CDR3 loop spans 14 amino acids. The DNA for the CDR3 is TGCAGCGTAGCTGACAGTGGAATCAGTCAGCCCCAACATTTT. Its translation is CSVADSGISQPQHF. Together with reference TRBV29-1 and TRBJ1-5, the CDR3 gives the full variable domain: SAVISQKPSRDICQRGTSLTIQCQVDSQVTMMFWYRQQPGQSLTLIATANQGSEATYESGFVIDKFPISRPNLTFSTLTVSNMSPEDSSIYLCSVADSGISQPQHFGDGTRLSIL.

This clonotype was observed a single time. One end of the junction is discordant with germline, which a read error may explain. The chain has TRBV5-5 and TRBJ2-1; 9 positions match TRBD2. Germline CDR1 SGHKS, CDR2 YYEKEE (reference sequence). The CDR3 has 14 residues. CDR3 DNA: TGTGCCAGCGGCCTAGCGGGATCTTGCAATGAGCAGCTCTTC. It yields the protein CASGLAGSCNEQLF.

The sample holds many counts of this clonotype. The CDR3 nucleotides read TGCAGTGCTCTTGATCCACTCAACTACAATGAGCAGTTCTTC. Amino acids: CSALDPLNYNEQFF. The rearrangement links TRBV20-1 to TRBJ2-1; D is uncertain. V shed 5 bases and J shed 3 bases, with 14 bases lying between them. There are 14 residues in the CDR3. The V gene's germline CDR1 is DFQATT and CDR2 SNEGSKA (reference sequence).

On this clonotype: A junction end diverges from the germline sequence, so it may reflect a read error. This CDR3 reads CSVGTSDTGEPFF. The CDR3 coding sequence is TGCAGCGTTGGGACGTCGGACACCGGGGAGCCGTTTTTT. J is TRBJ2-2 and V is TRBV29-1, with D perhaps being TRBD1 or TRBD2 (5 bases each). The CDR3 extends over 13 amino acids. Germline-derived CDR1 and CDR2 are SQVTM and ANQGSEA.

A word on this clonotype: This could be a read error, since a much larger clone is one nucleotide away. The V call is TRBV19, the J call TRBJ2-3; D not resolved. CDR1 is LNHDA, CDR2 SQIVND, per germline (reference sequence). The CDR3 length is 14 residues. Trimming left V 3 bases short and J 5 bases short, with 12 bases between. The CDR3 region has the DNA TGTGCCAGTAGTATTGTGGGGTTCATAGATACGCAGTATTTT. This codes for CASSIVGFIDTQYF.